Listed below are T cell receptor beta chains from one sample, sequenced in a study of T cells in Graves' hyperthyroidism and ophthalmopathy. One entry per CDR3 protein results from TCRdb running MiXCR on the multiplex PCR reads. This sample yields 200,000 to 250,000 distinct CDR3 sequences, of which 15% to 20% are seen a single time; around 30% belongs to the top ten. Material: blood. The origin of the receptors is a woman aged 18-30 years with Graves' ophthalmopathy. The CDR3 runs from the conserved cysteine through the conserved F or W. The order of the fields is D gene, V gene, CDR3 protein. The D gene is left open where the match is weak.

NA,TRBV6-1,CASSPIGEDTEAFF
NA,TRBV28,CASRSTVGRQITDTQYF
TRBD2,TRBV12-3/TRBV12-4,CASSLGGGLGGELFF
NA,TRBV24-1,CATSDVSAGELFF
NA,TRBV3-1,CASSLVGARDGYTF
TRBD1,TRBV19,CASSIGQGGWVSTDTQYF
NA,TRBV2,CASSETAPNTEAFF
TRBD2,TRBV10-3,CAISESSPSGGAPYNEQFF
TRBD1,TRBV20-1,CSARVPGTANNEQFF
TRBD1,TRBV2,CASRADRDEKLFF
NA,TRBV5-5,CASSYYRATDTQYF
NA,TRBV4-3,CASSQELGNEQFF
NA,TRBV11-2,CASSVDVNGGGLETQYF
TRBD2,TRBV28,CASSLGSGGFTDTQYF
TRBD2,TRBV20-1,CSARDRERGSIRETQYF
TRBD1,TRBV7-3,CASSSQGARGTDTQYF
NA,TRBV5-1,CASSLEPHNTYEQYF
NA,TRBV10-3,CAISEGATYEQYF
NA,TRBV7-9,CASSLVSSGLGGYTF
NA,TRBV3-1,CASSQAYRDPGANVLTF
NA,TRBV14,CASSPPGLLYEQYF
TRBD2,TRBV29-1,CSVLAANTGELFF
TRBD1,TRBV20-1,CSAEDRGSYNSPLHF
NA,TRBV20-1,CSAIRDTMNTEAFF
NA,TRBV29-1,CSVIQFANTGELFF
TRBD2,TRBV24-1,CATRGRGENTDTQYF
TRBD2,TRBV10-3,CAISAGLALTDTQYF
TRBD2,TRBV5-1,CASSWTSGRLDTQYF
TRBD2,TRBV4-1,CASSREGGLAGGPNTDTQYF
NA,TRBV10-2,CASRTGGTDTQYF
NA,TRBV12-3/TRBV12-4,CASSLLLDTGELFF
TRBD1,TRBV28,CASIQMGQSYEQYF
TRBD1,TRBV7-8,CASSLGTGLNTEAFF
NA,TRBV29-1,CSVGRDEKLFF
TRBD2,TRBV19,CASSGTSLSQYF
TRBD1,TRBV28,CASSYTGGNTEAFF
NA,TRBV3-1,CASSQDSLAVETQYF
NA,TRBV28,CASSRIGGAPTNTQYF
TRBD1,TRBV28,CASSLQTDRGRYLSTDTQYF
TRBD2,TRBV3-1,CASSRSGGAGHEQYF
TRBD1,TRBV11-2,CASSSEGAGGLTDTQYF
TRBD2,TRBV20-1,CSAPAGLAAYNEQFF
NA,TRBV5-1,CASSSTGEGIYGYTF
TRBD1,TRBV11-2,CASSFGTGYQETQYF
NA,TRBV5-1,CASSLGGENYGYTF
NA,TRBV28,CASRYLDSPSEAFF
NA,TRBV5-1,CASSLVWGHQETQYF
NA,TRBV6-2/TRBV6-3,CASTLLGTSEAFF
NA,TRBV20-1,CSAHPRDQGTEAFF
NA,TRBV7-9,CASSPDMNSPLHF
NA,TRBV28,CASRIGHRYTF
TRBD1,TRBV7-8,CASSSQGQGYEQYF
TRBD1,TRBV27,CASGTGGSYEQYF
NA,TRBV11-2,CASSPRAGNNQYF
TRBD1,TRBV24-1,CATSDTRTGNTEAFF
NA,TRBV2,CASSLFGGRNTEAFF
NA,TRBV20-1,CSARDSIYQETQYF
NA,TRBV27,CASSSGVSYEQYF
TRBD1,TRBV12-3/TRBV12-4,CASRTDRDSQPQHF
NA,TRBV20-1,CSARDRENEQYF